What follows describes a single T cell receptor beta chain. V lost 5 bases and J lost 6; bases outside the gene matches: 10. Germline assignment: CDR1 SGHTA and CDR2 FQGTGA. The CDR3 contains 15 residues. Measured with immunoSEQ multiplex PCR; TCRdb has only the in-frame clones, and not every one. The sample shows about 21,000 clones, 90% to 95% of them seen only once. The sample originates from a study of blood T cell repertoires in COVID-19. The overall study: PBMCs, B-cell-depleted T cells, or T cells provided the cDNA or gDNA that made up the material.

The V and J genes are TRBV7-3 and TRBJ2-7; 10 bases map to TRBD1. The receptor comes from a woman in her forties or fifties with active COVID-19. Material for sequencing was peripheral blood. CDR3 nucleotides: TGTGCCAGCAGCCCCGGGACAGGGGCTCCGGGCGAGCAGTACTTC. This encodes CASSPGTGAPGEQYF.